Each of the 28 T cell receptor beta chains below was sequenced from the same sample in a study of blood T cells in healthy people across ages. A second PCR of roughly 7 to 11 cycles used a sample-barcoded 5' primer and a J-beta primer mix. In TCRdb, the 5' RACE reads were re-called with MiXCR into one record per CDR3 protein. The sample carries hundreds of thousands of distinct CDR3 sequences, roughly 64% recorded once. Sequenced: blood. All receptors come from a man aged 25 to 40 in good health.

This chain connects TRBV7-6 to TRBJ2-1; D is unresolved. Germline V gives CDR1 SGHVS, CDR2 FNYEAQ. Trimming left V 4 bases short and J 10 bases short, with 14 bases between. CDR3 length: 13 amino acids. DNA of the CDR3: TGTGCCAGCAGCTACTGGGCAGGTGCCGAGCAGTTCTTC. It is translated as CASSYWAGAEQFF.

The chain is built from TRBV28 and TRBJ2-3; D is perhaps TRBD2 (5 bases). Looked up from germline, CDR1 is MDHEN and CDR2 is SYDVKM. The V end lost 7 bases, the J end lost 2 bases, and 10 bases lay between the germline ends. The CDR3 consists of 13 residues. In nucleotides, the CDR3 is TGTGCCAGCAAGGACTTCCTCACAGATACGCAGTATTTT. It specifies CASKDFLTDTQYF.

The V and J genes are TRBV29-1 and TRBJ2-7, with 14 bases aligning to TRBD2. The CDR3 totals 16 residues. Germline values: CDR1 SQVTM, CDR2 ANQGSEA. J gave up 3 bases and V 4 bases, and 8 bases lay outside the gene matches. The CDR3 here is CSVGTSGGLLNYEQYF. CDR3 nucleotide sequence: TGCAGCGTTGGGACTAGCGGGGGGCTACTAAACTACGAGCAGTACTTC.

The J gene is TRBJ2-1, the V gene TRBV6-2 or TRBV6-3; D ambiguous. The last part of the DNA fits TRBJ2-7 better; the J call may be wrong. The germline gives CDR1 MNHEY, CDR2 SVGEGT. The CDR3 spans 14 residues. Here the CDR3 reads CASSYSPTNNEQYF. The DNA of the CDR3 is TGTGCCAGCAGTTACTCTCCTACTAACAATGAGCAGTACTTC.

This clonotype was found many times. The chain combines TRBV20-1 with TRBJ1-2, with no clear D. The CDR3 has 14 amino acids. CDR1 and CDR2 (germline): DFQATT, SNEGSKA (reference sequence). V dropped 0 bases and J dropped 8 bases, with 16 bases sitting between them. CDR3 residues: CSARDRGRIDGYTF. In nucleotides, the CDR3 is TGCAGTGCTAGAGATCGAGGGAGAATCGACGGCTACACCTTC.

This chain uses TRBV7-6 with TRBJ1-1, with D maybe TRBD1 (5 bases). With 0 bases removed from V and 3 bases from J, the gap between germline ends came to 14 bases. CDR3 size: 16 residues. CDR1 SGHVS and CDR2 FNYEAQ come from the germline V gene. The CDR3 loop reads CASSLARSGAYTEAFF. DNA of the CDR3: TGTGCCAGCAGCTTAGCCCGGAGTGGGGCCTACACTGAAGCTTTCTTT.

The gene calls are TRBV2 and TRBJ2-5; the match to TRBD1 covers 9 bases. CDR1 and CDR2 from the germline V gene are SNHLY and FYNNEI. This CDR3 spans 13 amino acids. V lost 6 bases, J lost 4 bases, and 3 bases stayed unmatched. The CDR3 spells CASSDRGAETQYF. CDR3 coding DNA: TGTGCCAGCAGCGACAGGGGGGCAGAGACCCAGTACTTC. Drawing the rest from reference TRBV2 and TRBJ2-5, the complete variable domain is EPEVTQTPSHQVTQMGQEVILRCVPISNHLYFYWYRQILGQKVEFLVSFYNNEISEKSEIFDDQFSVERPDGSNFTLKIRSTKLEDSAMYFCASSDRGAETQYFGPGTRLLVL.

The V gene is TRBV13, the J gene TRBJ2-3; D may be TRBD1 (6 bases). The CDR3 is 16 amino acids. The germline V gene has CDR1 PRHDT and CDR2 FYEKMQ (reference sequence). V was clipped by 1 base and J by 3 bases, with 14 bases between them. The CDR3 region has the DNA TGTGCCAGCAGCTTAGCGCTTACAGGGTCGACAGATACGCAGTATTTT. This codes for CASSLALTGSTDTQYF. The full variable domain, rest sourced from reference TRBV13 and TRBJ2-3, is AAGVIQSPRHLIKEKRETATLKCYPIPRHDTVYWYQQGPGQDPQFLISFYEKMQSDKGSIPDRFSAQQFSDYHSELNMSSLELGDSALYFCASSLALTGSTDTQYFGPGTRLTVL.

The V and J genes are TRBV20-1 and TRBJ2-1; possibly TRBD1 for D (5 bases). This CDR3 comprises 13 residues. The germline CDR1 and CDR2 sequences are DFQATT and SNEGSKA (reference sequence). Here the CDR3 DNA reads TGCAGCTCTTTTGACAGCCAGTACAATGAGCAGTTCTTC. It codes for CSSFDSQYNEQFF.

This clonotype was counted ten times or more. The chain joins TRBV3-1 to TRBJ2-7; the D gene is possibly TRBD2 (6 bases). The germline V and J ends were trimmed by 0 bases and 2 bases, with 11 bases remaining between them. Germline CDR1 and CDR2: LGHDT and YNNKEL (reference sequence). The CDR3 totals 15 residues. This CDR3 reads CASSQDGGLPYEQYF. In nucleotides, the CDR3 is TGTGCCAGCAGCCAAGACGGGGGTCTGCCCTACGAGCAGTACTTC.

This rearrangement joins TRBV7-3 to TRBJ2-4; D unresolved. V was trimmed by 7 bases and J by 0 bases, leaving 7 bases between them. The CDR3 contains 13 residues. CDR1 and CDR2 (germline): SGHTA, FQGTGA. The CDR3 protein is CASIHLAKNIQYF. The DNA for the CDR3 is TGTGCCAGCATCCATTTAGCCAAAAACATTCAGTACTTC.

The V call is TRBV18, the J call TRBJ2-1; the D gene is possibly TRBD1 (8 bases). The V gene lost 5 bases and the J gene lost 8 bases, with 10 bases spanning the gap. This CDR3 has 12 residues. CDR1 is KGHSH and CDR2 is LQKENI in the germline V gene. CDR3 DNA sequence: TGTGCCAGCTCAACAGGGGGGGATGAGCAGTTCTTC. The encoded protein is CASSTGGDEQFF.

Only a few counts were recorded for this clonotype. CDR3 residues: CSATAGTSYEQFF. CDR3 sequence (DNA): TGCAGTGCCACCGCCGGGACTAGCTATGAGCAGTTCTTC. The genes are TRBV20-1 and TRBJ2-1, with 9 bases aligning to TRBD2. The CDR3 has 13 amino acids. Per the germline V gene, CDR1 is DFQATT and CDR2 is SNEGSKA (reference sequence). V shed 6 bases, J shed 8 bases, and the junction held 8 bases outside the gene matches.

V is TRBV29-1 and J is TRBJ2-3, with D perhaps TRBD1 or TRBD2 (5 bases each). CDR1 is SQVTM, CDR2 ANQGSEA, per germline. Trimming cost V 6 bases and J 1 base, with 14 bases left between them. The length of the CDR3 is 14 residues. The CDR3 coding sequence is TGCAGCGTGGGGCCGGCTAGCCGCACAGATACGCAGTATTTT. It encodes CSVGPASRTDTQYF.

J is TRBJ2-5 and V is TRBV7-8; D is uncertain. Near its end, the DNA agrees better with TRBJ2-4, so the J call may be wrong. Per germline, CDR1 SGHVS and CDR2 FQNEAQ. The CDR3 extends over 14 amino acids. For the CDR3, the DNA is TGTGCCAGCAGCCCCGCGGATATCAGCAACATTCAGTACTTC. Translation: CASSPADISNIQYF.

This chain links TRBV29-1 with TRBJ2-1; D may be TRBD1 (6 bases). Trimming cost V 7 bases and J 13 bases, with 23 bases left between them. The CDR3 loop spans 13 amino acids. The germline CDR1 and CDR2 sequences are SQVTM and ANQGSEA. As DNA, the CDR3 is TGCAGCGCCTCGACAGGTCCAGGGGAGACTCAGTTCTTC. As protein: CSASTGPGETQFF.

The rearrangement uses TRBV7-2 and TRBJ2-5; 8 bases map to TRBD1. Germline CDR1 SGHTA, CDR2 FQGNSA. The V segment lost 1 base and the J segment 5 bases; nucleotides outside the gene matches: 6. This CDR3 spans 15 amino acids. This CDR3 is CASSLVDRESETQYF. The DNA for the CDR3 is TGTGCCAGCAGCTTAGTGGACAGGGAGTCGGAGACCCAGTACTTC. The whole variable domain, filled in from reference TRBV7-2 and TRBJ2-5, reads GAGVSQSPSNKVTEKGKDVELRCDPISGHTALYWYRQSLGQGLEFLIYFQGNSAPDKSGLPSDRFSAERTGGSVSTLTIQRTQQEDSAVYLCASSLVDRESETQYFGPGTRLLVL.

The rearrangement joins TRBV2 to TRBJ2-4, with no clear D. Germline CDR1 SNHLY, CDR2 FYNNEI. V lost 2 bases and J 6 bases, leaving 14 bases between the germline ends. This CDR3 region has 15 residues. The CDR3 region is CASSERPGKGNIQYF. The CDR3 DNA reads as TGTGCCAGCAGTGAACGGCCTGGCAAGGGAAACATTCAGTACTTC.

This clonotype was recorded a few times. This chain uses TRBV5-4 with TRBJ1-4, with D possibly being TRBD1 (5 bases). CDR3 length: 14 residues. Looked up from germline, CDR1 is SGHNT and CDR2 is YYREEE (reference sequence). V was shortened by 1 base and J by 8 bases, with 12 bases between the two germline ends. Written as DNA, the CDR3 is TGTGCCAGCAGCTTGCAGGGCGCGGCAGAAAAACTGTTTTTT. Its protein product is CASSLQGAAEKLFF.

This rearrangement joins TRBV29-1 to TRBJ2-7; 9 bases align to TRBD2. The V gene's germline CDR1 is SQVTM and CDR2 ANQGSEA. V shed 7 bases, J shed 0 bases, and the junction held 7 bases outside the gene matches. This CDR3 is built from 14 residues. The CDR3 protein is CSGATSGNSYEQYF. The CDR3 bases are TGCAGCGGGGCGACTAGCGGAAACTCCTACGAGCAGTACTTC.

The genes are TRBV25-1 and TRBJ2-1; 9 bases match TRBD2. Trimming at V came to 10 bases and at J to 9 bases, leaving 13 bases not matched to a gene. The CDR3 covers 14 residues. The germline V gene has CDR1 MGHDK and CDR2 SYGVNS. Here the CDR3 DNA reads TGTGCCACCACCGGGACTAGCAAATTCGGTGAGCAGTTCTTC. Its protein is CATTGTSKFGEQFF.

This clonotype was seen a few times. The J gene is TRBJ1-2, the V gene TRBV7-2; D ambiguous. CDR1 is SGHTA and CDR2 is FQGNSA in the germline V gene. The CDR3 covers 13 residues. V gave up 5 bases and J gave up 8 bases, with 15 bases separating them. DNA of the CDR3: TGTGCCAGCAGCGTAGAGAGTCGATACGGCTACACCTTC. Translation gives CASSVESRYGYTF.

The sample holds a few counts of this clonotype. The CDR3 region has the DNA TGCAGTGCTAGAGACCGAGTTAGTACACCTTCCTACGAGCAGTACTTC. Translated, it gives CSARDRVSTPSYEQYF. The chain combines TRBV20-1 with TRBJ2-7; D is unclear. The CDR3 loop spans 16 amino acids. Trimming removed 0 bases at V and 1 base at J, with 16 bases between. From germline, CDR1 is DFQATT and CDR2 SNEGSKA (reference sequence).

The CDR3 region is CASSSSGAGEETQYF. CDR3 bases: TGTGCCAGCAGTTCGAGCGGGGCTGGGGAGGAGACCCAGTACTTC. The rearrangement joins TRBV27 to TRBJ2-5; 7 bases align to TRBD2. The CDR3 length is 15 residues. CDR1 and CDR2 from the germline V gene are MNHEY and SMNVEV (reference sequence). The V segment lost 4 bases and the J segment 5 bases; nucleotides outside the gene matches: 10.

The sample holds a few counts of this clonotype. The rearrangement joins TRBV6-6 to TRBJ1-2; D ambiguous. Germline V gene data show CDR1 as MNHNY and CDR2 as SVGAGI (reference sequence). The CDR3 length is 15 residues. The V and J ends lost 6 bases and 8 bases respectively, with 22 bases between them. In DNA form, the CDR3 reads TGTGCCAGCAGCTCGGCCGGGTCATCGGAACGGGGCTACACCTTC. It encodes CASSSAGSSERGYTF.

This clonotype turned up a few times. J is TRBJ2-7 and V is TRBV6-2 or TRBV6-3; a weak D match, TRBD2 (5 bases). Germline lookup yields CDR1 MNHEY and CDR2 SVGEGT. Trimming took off 6 bases at V and 1 base at J, with 10 bases between the two ends. The CDR3 sequence is 13 residues long. Written as DNA, the CDR3 is TGTGCCAGCAGGCCTGAGGGTTCCTACGAGCAGTACTTC. It encodes CASRPEGSYEQYF.

The chain uses TRBV6-5 and TRBJ2-5; the D gene is possibly TRBD1 (6 bases). Germline loops: CDR1 MNHEY, CDR2 SVGAGI. The V end was cut by 3 bases, the J end by 2 bases, with 16 bases between. The CDR3 sequence is 16 residues long. Written as DNA, the CDR3 is TGTGCCAGCAGTTATTCTGAGACAGGCGAACAAGAGACCCAGTACTTC. Its translation is CASSYSETGEQETQYF.

The chain combines TRBV27 with TRBJ2-1; 7 bases match TRBD2. This CDR3 is 16 amino acids long. CDR1 is MNHEY, CDR2 SMNVEV, per germline (reference sequence). Trimming cost V 5 bases and J 8 bases; bases outside gene matches: 15. The chain's CDR3 is CASSLLGGPFLDEQFF. The CDR3 DNA reads TGTGCCAGCAGTCTCCTGGGAGGGCCTTTTTTGGATGAGCAGTTCTTC.